This TCR beta chain was found in a study of T cells in localized non-small cell lung cancer (dated by TCRdb to about 2020). Describing the broader study: The study examined T cell repertoires in roughly 240 patients with early-stage NSCLC and compared tumors with uninvolved tumor-adjacent lungs. All 250 or so NSCLC patients in the cohort were treatment-naive and had localized lung tumors that were resected. A mean age of around 69 years was recorded for the NSCLC patients, of whom under 150 were male and around 100 were female. The research as a whole found: Because multi-region tumor sequencing was not done, intratumor heterogeneity could not be ruled out. Higher blood T cell density associated with longer overall survival, while higher adjacent-lung clonality associated with shorter survival. Of the top 100 tumor clones, a median of roughly 56 were detected in paired uninvolved adjacent lung; under 35 were also among that lung's top 100. Uninvolved tumor-adjacent lung showed the highest T cell clonality, higher than tumor, which suggests more focused antigenic responses in the adjacent lung. Because the study design was exploratory, TCR variables were selected using unadjusted p-values without false-discovery rate correction.

Remarks on this clone: No cognate antigen has been identified for it. No base-level quality is on record; no much larger clone is a single base apart.

At diagnosis, tumor, uninvolved tumor-adjacent lung and peripheral blood were collected and then preserved as a mix of FFPE and fresh-frozen material. For TCR repertoire profiling, blood samples were analyzed as peripheral blood mononuclear cells. Reading from cysteine to phenylalanine, the CDR3 counts 14 amino acids. Just CDR3 DNA is preserved here, 42 bases in frame from base 1. CDR1 and CDR2 are read off the germline V gene (reference sequence) as SGHNT and YYREEE. Ends trimmed: V by 4 bases, J by 5 bases; bases unmatched to a gene: 7. TCR beta CDR3 regions were sequenced from DNA using the immunoSEQ Assay. The authors processed their data as follows. T cell density was computed as TCR beta template counts normalized to usable DNA estimated by amplifying housekeeping genes. Richness was estimated with the preseqR package, extrapolating to 400,000 templates for PBMC samples and 120,000 templates for tissue samples. Clonality was defined as one minus Pielou's evenness. To identify tissue-enriched TCRs, differential abundance testing was run on productive amino-acid clonotypes with a minimum total count of 5 and an alpha of 0.1. The Jaccard Index and the Morisita Overlap Index were used to measure how much the repertoires overlapped between compartments. GLIPH grouped TCR beta CDR3s together with public tetramer-defined viral CDR3s, and a viral motif had to include at least three viral sequences and also show V-gene enrichment. TCRdb re-hosts the immuneACCESS table, in-frame sequences only. Its copies lack some clones; in the studies checked, an unresolved V gene accounts for under half of them, and the cause for the rest is not known. The V and J calls and clone size are taken from that table; D and trimming were inferred from the DNA. For this sample the table gives around 50,000 clones, of which more than 80% were detected only once. The ten largest clones take up 15% to 20% of the sample.

The TCR comes from a male donor aged 60 or over with stage III squamous cell lung carcinoma. Recombination connected TRBV5-4 to TRBJ2-7, with 9 central nucleotides matching TRBD1. This specimen was peripheral blood, taken before any cancer treatment. The CDR3: CASSVDRGLNEQYF. The DNA sequence is TGTGCCAGCAGCGTCGACAGGGGGTTGAACGAGCAGTACTTC.